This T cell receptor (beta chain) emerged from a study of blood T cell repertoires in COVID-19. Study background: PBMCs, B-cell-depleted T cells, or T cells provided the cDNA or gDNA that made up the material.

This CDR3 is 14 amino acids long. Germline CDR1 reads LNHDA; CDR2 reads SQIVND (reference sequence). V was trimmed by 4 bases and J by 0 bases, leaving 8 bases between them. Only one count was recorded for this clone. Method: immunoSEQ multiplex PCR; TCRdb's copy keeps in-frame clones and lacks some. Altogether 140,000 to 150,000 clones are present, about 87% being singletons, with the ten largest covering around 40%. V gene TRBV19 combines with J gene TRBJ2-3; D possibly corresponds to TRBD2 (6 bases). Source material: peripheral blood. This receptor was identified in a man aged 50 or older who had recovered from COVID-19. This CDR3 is CASSRAGSTDTQYF. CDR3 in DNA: TGTGCCAGTAGTAGGGCGGGAAGCACAGATACGCAGTATTTT.